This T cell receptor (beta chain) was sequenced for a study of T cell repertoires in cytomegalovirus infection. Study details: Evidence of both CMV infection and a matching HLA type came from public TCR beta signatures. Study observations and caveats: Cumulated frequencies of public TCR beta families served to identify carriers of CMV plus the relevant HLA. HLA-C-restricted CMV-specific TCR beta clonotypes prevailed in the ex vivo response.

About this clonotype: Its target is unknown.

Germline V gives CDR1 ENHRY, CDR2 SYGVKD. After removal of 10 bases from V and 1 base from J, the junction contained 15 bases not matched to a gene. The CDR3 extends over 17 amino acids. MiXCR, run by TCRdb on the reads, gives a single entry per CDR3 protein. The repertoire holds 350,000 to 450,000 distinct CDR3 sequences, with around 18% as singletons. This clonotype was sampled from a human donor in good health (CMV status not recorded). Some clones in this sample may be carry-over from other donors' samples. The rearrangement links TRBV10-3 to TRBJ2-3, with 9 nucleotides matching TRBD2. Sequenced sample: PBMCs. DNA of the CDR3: TGTGCCACCTGGGGCGGGACTAGCACCGGTCGCACAGATACGCAGTATTTT. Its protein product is CATWGGTSTGRTDTQYF.